The sample holds one count of the clone carrying this T cell receptor (beta chain). What it binds is unknown. The sample is drawn from a study of PD-L1 blockade in urothelial cancer. About the study: Patients commenced intravenous atezolizumab, 1,200 mg every 3 weeks, in the mid-2010s. Peripheral blood specimens exhibited a median yield of around 130,000 T cells. Study-level points and caveats: Durable-benefit patients showed greater tumor-associated blood clone expansion at 3 weeks.

TCRdb's table, derived via immunoSEQ multiplex PCR, lists solely in-frame clones and lacks some. Of 80,000 to 130,000 clones in the sample, 91% were seen once. Looked up from germline, CDR1 is SGHTA and CDR2 is FQGNSA. This CDR3 comprises 13 residues. With 0 bases removed from V and 10 bases from J, the gap between germline ends came to 10 bases. This receptor was identified in a woman aged 80 or over with urothelial cancer. The sample here was PBMCs, taken around atezolizumab (anti-PD-L1) treatment. The V gene is TRBV7-2, the J gene TRBJ2-1; possible D gene TRBD1, 6 bases. The CDR3 DNA reads TGTGCCAGCAGCTTAGCGGACAGTAAAGAGCAGTTCTTC. Protein sequence: CASSLADSKEQFF.